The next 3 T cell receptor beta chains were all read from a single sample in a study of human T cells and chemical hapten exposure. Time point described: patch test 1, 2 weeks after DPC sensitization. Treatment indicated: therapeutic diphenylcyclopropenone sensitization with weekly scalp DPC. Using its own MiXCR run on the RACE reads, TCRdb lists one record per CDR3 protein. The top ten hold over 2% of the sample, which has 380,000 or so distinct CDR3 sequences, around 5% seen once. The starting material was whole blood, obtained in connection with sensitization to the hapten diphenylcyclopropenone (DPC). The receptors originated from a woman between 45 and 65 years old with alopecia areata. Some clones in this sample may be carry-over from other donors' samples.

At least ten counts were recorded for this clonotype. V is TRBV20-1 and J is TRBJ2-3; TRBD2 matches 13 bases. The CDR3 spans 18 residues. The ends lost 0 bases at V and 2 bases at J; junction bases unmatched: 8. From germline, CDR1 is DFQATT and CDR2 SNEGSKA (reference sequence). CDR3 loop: CSARDLVTSGRATDTQYF. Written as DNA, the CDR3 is TGCAGTGCTAGAGATTTAGTAACTAGCGGGAGGGCCACAGATACGCAGTATTTT.

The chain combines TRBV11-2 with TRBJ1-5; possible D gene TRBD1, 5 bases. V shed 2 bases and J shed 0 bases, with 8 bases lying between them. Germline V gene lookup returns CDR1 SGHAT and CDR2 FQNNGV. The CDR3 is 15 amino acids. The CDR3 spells CASSLRGVSNQPQHF. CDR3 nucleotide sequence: TGTGCCAGCAGCTTACGAGGGGTTAGCAATCAGCCCCAGCATTTT.

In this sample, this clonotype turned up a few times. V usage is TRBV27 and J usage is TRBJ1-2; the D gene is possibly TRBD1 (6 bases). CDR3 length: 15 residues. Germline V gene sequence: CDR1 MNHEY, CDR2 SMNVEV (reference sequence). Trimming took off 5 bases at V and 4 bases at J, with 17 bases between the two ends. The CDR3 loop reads CASSPRQAGGYGYTF. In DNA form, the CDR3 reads TGTGCCAGCAGTCCCCGACAGGCTGGCGGCTATGGCTACACCTTC.